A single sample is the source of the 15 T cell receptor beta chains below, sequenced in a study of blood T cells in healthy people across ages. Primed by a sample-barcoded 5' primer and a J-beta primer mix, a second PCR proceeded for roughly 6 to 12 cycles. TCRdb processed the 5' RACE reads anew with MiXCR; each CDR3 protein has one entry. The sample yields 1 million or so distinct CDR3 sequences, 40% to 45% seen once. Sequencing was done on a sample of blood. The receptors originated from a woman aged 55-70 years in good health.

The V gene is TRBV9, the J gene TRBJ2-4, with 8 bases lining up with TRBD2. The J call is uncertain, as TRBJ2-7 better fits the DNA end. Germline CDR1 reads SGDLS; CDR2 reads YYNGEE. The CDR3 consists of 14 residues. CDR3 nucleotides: TGTGCCAGCAGCGGGGGACTAGTCCAGGGCGAGCAGTACTTC. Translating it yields CASSGGLVQGEQYF.

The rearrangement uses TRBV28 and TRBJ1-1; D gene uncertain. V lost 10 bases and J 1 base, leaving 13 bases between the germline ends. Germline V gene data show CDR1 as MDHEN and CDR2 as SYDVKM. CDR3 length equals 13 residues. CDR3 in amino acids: CATLSWGNTEAFF. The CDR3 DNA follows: TGTGCCACCCTCTCCTGGGGGAACACTGAAGCTTTCTTT.

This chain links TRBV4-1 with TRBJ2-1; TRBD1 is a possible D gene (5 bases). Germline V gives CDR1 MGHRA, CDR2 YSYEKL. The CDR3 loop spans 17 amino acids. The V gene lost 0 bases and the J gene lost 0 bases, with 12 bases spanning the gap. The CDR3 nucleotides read TGCGCCAGCAGCCAAGATAGGCCAGGGAACTCCTACAATGAGCAGTTCTTC. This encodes CASSQDRPGNSYNEQFF.

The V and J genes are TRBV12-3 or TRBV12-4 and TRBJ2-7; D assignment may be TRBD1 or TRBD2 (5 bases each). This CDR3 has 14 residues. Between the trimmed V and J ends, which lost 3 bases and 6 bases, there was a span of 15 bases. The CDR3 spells CASSLALGVGEQYF. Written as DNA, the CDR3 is TGTGCCAGCAGTTTGGCTCTGGGGGTCGGCGAGCAGTACTTC.

This CDR3 reads CASSLIAGGPYEQYF. In nucleotides, the CDR3 is TGTGCCAGCAGCTTAATAGCGGGAGGGCCATACGAGCAGTACTTC. The rearrangement joins TRBV7-9 to TRBJ2-7; TRBD2 aligns across 11 bases. The length of the CDR3 is 15 residues. V dropped 2 bases and J dropped 4; count of bases not matched to a gene: 4. Germline CDR1 reads SEHNR; CDR2 reads FQNEAQ (reference sequence).

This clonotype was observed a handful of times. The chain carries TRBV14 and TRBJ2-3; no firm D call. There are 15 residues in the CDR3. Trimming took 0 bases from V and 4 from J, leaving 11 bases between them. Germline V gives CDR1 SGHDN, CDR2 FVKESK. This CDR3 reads CASSQDLTYADTQYF. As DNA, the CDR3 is TGTGCCAGCAGCCAAGACCTCACTTATGCAGATACGCAGTATTTT. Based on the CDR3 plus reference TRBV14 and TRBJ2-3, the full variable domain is EAGVTQFPSHSVIEKGQTVTLRCDPISGHDNLYWYRRVMGKEIKFLLHFVKESKQDESGMPNNRFLAERTGGTYSTLKVQPAELEDSGVYFCASSQDLTYADTQYFGPGTRLTVL.

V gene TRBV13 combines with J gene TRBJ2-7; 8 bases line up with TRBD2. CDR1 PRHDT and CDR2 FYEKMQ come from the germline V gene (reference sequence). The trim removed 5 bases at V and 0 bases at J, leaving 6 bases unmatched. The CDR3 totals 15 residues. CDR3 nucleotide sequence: TGTGCCAGCAGCGGTCGGGAGGGCCTCTCCTACGAGCAGTACTTC. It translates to CASSGREGLSYEQYF.

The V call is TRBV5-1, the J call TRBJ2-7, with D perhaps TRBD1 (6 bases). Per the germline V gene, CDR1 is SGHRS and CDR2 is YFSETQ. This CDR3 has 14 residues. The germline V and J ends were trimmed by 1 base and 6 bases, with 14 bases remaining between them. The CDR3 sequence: CASSLSAGASEQYF. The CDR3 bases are TGCGCCAGCAGCTTGTCTGCAGGGGCCAGCGAGCAGTACTTC.

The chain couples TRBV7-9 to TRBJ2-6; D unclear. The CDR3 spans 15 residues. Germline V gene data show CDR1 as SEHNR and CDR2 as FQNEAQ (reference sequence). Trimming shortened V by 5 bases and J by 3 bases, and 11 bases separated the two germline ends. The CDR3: CASSHAKGGANVLTF. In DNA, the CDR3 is TGTGCCAGCAGCCATGCCAAGGGTGGGGCCAACGTCCTGACTTTC.

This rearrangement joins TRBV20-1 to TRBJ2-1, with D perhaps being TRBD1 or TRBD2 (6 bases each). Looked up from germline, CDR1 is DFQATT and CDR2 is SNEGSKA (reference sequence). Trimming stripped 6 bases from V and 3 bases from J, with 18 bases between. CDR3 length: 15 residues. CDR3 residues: CSAIIGGLGYNEQFF. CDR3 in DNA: TGCAGTGCAATTATAGGGGGGTTGGGCTACAATGAGCAGTTCTTC.

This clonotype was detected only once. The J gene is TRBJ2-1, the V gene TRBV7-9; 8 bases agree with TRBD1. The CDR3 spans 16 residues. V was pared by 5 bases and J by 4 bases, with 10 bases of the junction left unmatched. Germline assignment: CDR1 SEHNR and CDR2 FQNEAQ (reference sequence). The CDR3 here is CASSTYVGQEYNEQFF. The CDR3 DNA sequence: TGTGCCAGCAGCACCTATGTGGGACAGGAATACAATGAGCAGTTCTTC.

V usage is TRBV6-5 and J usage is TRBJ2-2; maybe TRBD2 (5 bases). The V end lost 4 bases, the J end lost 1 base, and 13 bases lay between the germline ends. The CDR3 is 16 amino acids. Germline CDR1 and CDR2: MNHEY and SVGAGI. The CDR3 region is CASSFTSRVNTGELFF. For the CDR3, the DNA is TGTGCCAGCAGTTTCACTAGTAGGGTGAACACCGGGGAGCTGTTTTTT.

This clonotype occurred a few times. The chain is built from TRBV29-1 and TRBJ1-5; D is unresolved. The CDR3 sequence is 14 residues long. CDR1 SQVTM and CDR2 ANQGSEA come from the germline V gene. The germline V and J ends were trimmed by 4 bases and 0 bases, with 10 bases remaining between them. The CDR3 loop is CSVGAGNSNQPQHF. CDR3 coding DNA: TGCAGCGTTGGGGCAGGTAATAGCAATCAGCCCCAGCATTTT.

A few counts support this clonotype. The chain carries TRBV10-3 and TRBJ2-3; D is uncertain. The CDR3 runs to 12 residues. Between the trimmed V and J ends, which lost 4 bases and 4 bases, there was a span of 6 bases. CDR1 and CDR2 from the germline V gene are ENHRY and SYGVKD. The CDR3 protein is CAISGSADTQYF. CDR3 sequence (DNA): TGTGCCATCAGTGGAAGCGCAGATACGCAGTATTTT.

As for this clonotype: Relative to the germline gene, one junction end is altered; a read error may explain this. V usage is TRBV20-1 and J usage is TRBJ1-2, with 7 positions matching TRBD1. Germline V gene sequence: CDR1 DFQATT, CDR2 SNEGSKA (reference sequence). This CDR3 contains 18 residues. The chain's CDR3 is CSAREPPPSDRSNYGHTF. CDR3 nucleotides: TGCAGTGCTAGAGAGCCACCTCCCTCGGACAGGTCCAACTATGGCCACACCTTC.